This T cell receptor (beta chain) was captured by sequencing in a study of blood T cells in healthy people across ages. Whole-study results and caveats: A strong correlation was seen between TCR beta diversity and naive T cell percentage.

The use of a sample-barcoded 5' primer and a J-beta primer mix characterized a second PCR of about 6 to 12 cycles. TCRdb used MiXCR to reprocess the 5' RACE reads, holding one entry per CDR3 protein. The table has 750,000 to 1,000,000 distinct CDR3 sequences, almost 30% seen once. Notes on this clonotype: Antigen unknown.

Germline lookup yields CDR1 MNHEY and CDR2 SVGEGT. Trimming took 2 bases from V and 4 from J; bases not matched to a gene: 7. This CDR3 comprises 17 residues. These data were likewise used in another study, on T cells of mothers and their children. In that study: A second PCR was performed with the M1S primer. This primer added sample barcodes and 2-4 random nucleotides.

The sequenced sample was blood. The origin of this receptor is a woman in her thirties or forties in good health. This sequence joins TRBV6-2 or TRBV6-3 and TRBJ2-6; 8 positions match TRBD1. CDR3 loop: CASSYIGQGAGANVLTF. In DNA, the CDR3 is TGTGCCAGCAGTTACATCGGACAGGGTGCAGGGGCCAACGTCCTGACTTTC.